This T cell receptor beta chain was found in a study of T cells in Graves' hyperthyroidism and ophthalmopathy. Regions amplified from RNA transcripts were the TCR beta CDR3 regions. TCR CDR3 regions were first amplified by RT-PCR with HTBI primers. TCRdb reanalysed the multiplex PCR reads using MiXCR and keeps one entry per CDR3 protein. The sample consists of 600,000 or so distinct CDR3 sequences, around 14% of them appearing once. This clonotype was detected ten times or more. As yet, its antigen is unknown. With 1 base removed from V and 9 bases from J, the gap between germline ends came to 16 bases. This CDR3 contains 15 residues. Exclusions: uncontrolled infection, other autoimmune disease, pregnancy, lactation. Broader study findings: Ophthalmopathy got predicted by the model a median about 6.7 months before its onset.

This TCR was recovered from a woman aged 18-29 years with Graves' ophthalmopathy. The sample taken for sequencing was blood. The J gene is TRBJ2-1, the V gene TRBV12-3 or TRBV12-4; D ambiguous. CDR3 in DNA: TGTGCCAGCAGTTTAGTAAGGGTCCAGAACAGTGAGCAGTTCTTC. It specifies CASSLVRVQNSEQFF.